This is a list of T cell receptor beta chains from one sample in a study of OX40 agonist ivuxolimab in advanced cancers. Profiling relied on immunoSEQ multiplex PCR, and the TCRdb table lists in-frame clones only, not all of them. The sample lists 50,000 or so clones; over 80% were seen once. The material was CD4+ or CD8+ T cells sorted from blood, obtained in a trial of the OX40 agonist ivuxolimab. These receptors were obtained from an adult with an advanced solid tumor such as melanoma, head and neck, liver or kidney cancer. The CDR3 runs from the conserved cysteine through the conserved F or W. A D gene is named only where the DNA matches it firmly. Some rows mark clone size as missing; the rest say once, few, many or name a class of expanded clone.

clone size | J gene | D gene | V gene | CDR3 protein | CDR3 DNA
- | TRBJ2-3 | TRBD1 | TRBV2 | CASSEGYRGYTDTQYF | TGTGCCAGCAGTGAAGGTTACAGGGGGTACACAGATACGCAGTATTTT
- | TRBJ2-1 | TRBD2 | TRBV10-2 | CASGSSGASNEQFF | TGCGCCAGCGGGTCTAGCGGGGCTTCGAATGAGCAGTTCTTC
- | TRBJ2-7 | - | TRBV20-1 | CSARESTGQYF | TGCAGTGCTAGAGAATCGACAGGGCAGTACTTC
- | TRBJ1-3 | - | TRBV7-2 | CASSLYAGATIYF | TGTGCCAGCAGCTTATACGCCGGAGCCACCATATATTTT
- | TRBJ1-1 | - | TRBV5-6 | CASSWRFARSEAFF | TGTGCCAGCAGCTGGCGCTTTGCCCGTAGCGAAGCTTTCTTT
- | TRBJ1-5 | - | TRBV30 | CAWSVLNSNQPQHF | TGTGCCTGGAGTGTACTAAATAGCAATCAGCCCCAGCATTTT
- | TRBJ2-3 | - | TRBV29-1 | CSATRGQPGTDTQYF | TGCAGCGCCACTAGAGGACAGCCAGGCACAGATACGCAGTATTTT
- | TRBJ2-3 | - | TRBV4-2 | CASSQAEGSADTQYF | TGTGCCAGCAGCCAAGCGGAGGGTTCCGCAGATACGCAGTATTTT
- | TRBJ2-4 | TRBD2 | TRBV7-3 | CASSLRVGTSGSVLAKNIQYF | TGTGCCAGCAGCTTACGGGTGGGAACTAGCGGGAGTGTCTTAGCCAAAAACATTCAGTACTTC
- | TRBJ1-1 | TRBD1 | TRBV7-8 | CASSYGTGVGTEAFF | TGTGCCAGCAGCTACGGGACAGGGGTGGGAACTGAAGCTTTCTTT
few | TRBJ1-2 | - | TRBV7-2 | CASSLAILGRVYGYTF | TGTGCCAGCAGCTTAGCAATCCTGGGCAGGGTCTATGGCTACACCTTC
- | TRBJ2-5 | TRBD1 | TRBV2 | CASSGDRGQETQYF | TGTGCCAGCAGTGGGGACAGGGGACAAGAGACCCAGTACTTC
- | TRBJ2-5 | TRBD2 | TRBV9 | CASSLSTSVQETQYF | TGTGCCAGCAGCCTGTCGACTAGCGTCCAAGAGACCCAGTACTTC
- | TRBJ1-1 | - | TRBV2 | CASSLQGSTEAFF | TGTGCCAGCAGTCTTCAGGGGAGCACTGAAGCTTTCTTT
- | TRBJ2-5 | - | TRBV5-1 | CASSLVTGQSQETQYF | TGCGCCAGCAGCTTGGTAACAGGTCAAAGTCAAGAGACCCAGTACTTC
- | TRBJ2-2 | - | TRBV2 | CASSLGTASSGELFF | TGTGCCAGCAGTTTAGGGACGGCGAGTAGCGGGGAGCTGTTTTTT
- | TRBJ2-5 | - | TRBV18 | CASSPPQGGETQYF | TGTGCCAGCTCACCACCTCAGGGGGGAGAGACCCAGTACTTC
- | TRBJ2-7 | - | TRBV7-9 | CASSSQVSYEQYF | TGTGCCAGCAGCTCACAGGTTTCCTACGAGCAGTACTTC
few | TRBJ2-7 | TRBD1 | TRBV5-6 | CASSLEPGGDGYEQYF | TGTGCCAGCAGCTTGGAACCAGGGGGTGATGGCTACGAGCAGTACTTC
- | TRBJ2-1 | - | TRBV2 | CASRALASRTYNEQFF | TGTGCCAGCAGAGCGCTAGCGAGTAGGACCTACAATGAGCAGTTCTTC
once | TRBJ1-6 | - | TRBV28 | CASRAVPPNSPLHF | TGTGCCAGCAGGGCGGTGCCACCTAATTCACCCCTCCACTTT
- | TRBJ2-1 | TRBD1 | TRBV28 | CASSPPGQGASYNEQFF | TGTGCCAGCAGCCCTCCGGGACAGGGGGCGTCCTACAATGAGCAGTTCTTC
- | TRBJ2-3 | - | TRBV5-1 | CASSLGEGTDTQYF | TGCGCCAGCAGCTTGGGGGAAGGAACAGATACGCAGTATTTT
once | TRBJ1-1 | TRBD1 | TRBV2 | CASSESGQGDFF | TGTGCCAGCAGTGAGAGCGGACAGGGGGATTTCTTT
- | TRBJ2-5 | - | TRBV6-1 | CASSEVWGGETQYF | TGTGCCAGCAGTGAAGTGTGGGGTGGAGAGACCCAGTACTTC
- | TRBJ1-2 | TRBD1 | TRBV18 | CASSPRTGEGYGYTF | TGTGCCAGCTCACCTAGGACAGGCGAAGGATATGGCTACACCTTC
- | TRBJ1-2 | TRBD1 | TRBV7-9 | CASSLGQGANYGYTF | TGTGCCAGCAGCCTGGGACAGGGGGCAAACTATGGCTACACCTTC
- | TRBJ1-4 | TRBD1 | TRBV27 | CASSSPGGAWEKLFF | TGTGCCAGCAGTTCCCCAGGGGGGGCCTGGGAAAAACTGTTTTTT
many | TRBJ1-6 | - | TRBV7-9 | CASSPGDTYNSPLHF | TGTGCCAGCAGCCCTGGGGACACCTATAATTCACCCCTCCACTTT
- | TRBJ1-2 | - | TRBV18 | CASSQEMAPTYGYTF | TGTGCCAGCTCACAAGAAATGGCACCAACCTATGGCTACACCTTC
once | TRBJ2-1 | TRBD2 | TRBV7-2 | CASRLTSGGLYEQFF | TGTGCCAGCAGACTAACTAGCGGGGGTCTCTATGAGCAGTTCTTC
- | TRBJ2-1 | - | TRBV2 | CASSRGGSYNEQFF | TGTGCCAGCAGTCGAGGAGGCTCCTACAATGAGCAGTTCTTC
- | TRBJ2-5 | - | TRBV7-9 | CASSLATKETQYF | TGTGCCAGCAGCTTAGCGACTAAAGAGACCCAGTACTTC
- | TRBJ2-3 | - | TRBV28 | CASSLRGTDTQYF | TGTGCCAGCAGTTTGAGGGGGACAGATACGCAGTATTTT
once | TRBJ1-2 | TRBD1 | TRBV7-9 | CASSQGAMVVGYTF | TGTGCCAGCAGCCAGGGGGCTATGGTGGTTGGCTACACCTTC
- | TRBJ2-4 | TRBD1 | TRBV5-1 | CASSLGGTGRANIQYF | TGCGCCAGCAGCTTGGGTGGGACAGGGCGAGCAAACATTCAGTACTTC
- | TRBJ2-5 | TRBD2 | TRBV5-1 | CASSLSGGAGVETQYF | TGCGCCAGCAGCCTTAGCGGGGGGGCCGGAGTAGAGACCCAGTACTTC